This is a list of T cell receptor beta chains from one sample in a study. MiXCR, applied by TCRdb to the 5' RACE reads, yields one record per CDR3 protein. The sample shows roughly 8,500 distinct CDR3 sequences, around 55% of them seen only once. The sample taken for sequencing was Tregs sorted from a lymph node. Source of these receptors: a female donor with breast cancer. Each CDR3 is given without its conserved first and last residue.

>TRBV12-3/TRBV12-4|TRBJ2-5
ASSLGRGETQY
>TRBV25-1|TRBJ2-1
ASSGGQGSYNEQF
>TRBV29-1|TRBJ2-1
SAAESGNEQF
>TRBV7-9|TRBJ1-2
ASRANEDGYT
>TRBV19|TRBJ1-2
ASRLRGALGGYT
>TRBV6-2/TRBV6-3|TRBJ2-1
ASSPGTGEHNEQF
>TRBV6-5|TRBJ2-7
ASSYQGLAGVEQY
>TRBV5-1|TRBJ2-1
ASRGTSGNDEQF
>TRBV5-6|TRBJ2-5
ASSRDRDETQY
>TRBV10-2|TRBJ2-5
ASSVGLAHPRQETQY
>TRBV10-3|TRBJ2-5
AISEWTGSSTQY
>TRBV5-1|TRBJ1-1
ASSLRRGREAF
>TRBV5-1|TRBJ2-3
ASSSDNTDTQY
>TRBV12-3/TRBV12-4|TRBJ2-7
ASSLGWSIEQY
>TRBV20-1|TRBJ2-1
SASPTGLAYENEVEQF
>TRBV6-2/TRBV6-3|TRBJ2-1
ATLAGGGDEQF
>TRBV5-1|TRBJ1-1
ASSLGGALTMNTEAF
>TRBV6-2/TRBV6-3|TRBJ2-6
ASNFASGANVLT
>TRBV7-3|TRBJ2-3
ASSSWTVAGGSTDTQY
>TRBV28|TRBJ1-1
ASSLYLGNTEAF
>TRBV7-2|TRBJ2-1
ASSYETSSYNEQF
>TRBV5-1|TRBJ2-1
ASSWDRDEQF
>TRBV7-9|TRBJ1-1
ASSLGTEAF
>TRBV4-2|TRBJ1-4
ASSQDFWGAQSTNEKLF
>TRBV24-1|TRBJ2-1
ATSGRISSNEQF
>TRBV20-1|TRBJ2-1
SARGKPEGSYNEQF
>TRBV20-1|TRBJ2-1
SARDLLAGGVGTEQF
>TRBV25-1|TRBJ1-1
ASRLSLANTEAF
>TRBV29-1|TRBJ2-1
SVASGSFEQF